These T cell receptor beta chains were read from a single sample in a study of monozygotic twins with inflammatory bowel disease. Each CDR3 protein gets one entry in TCRdb, which reprocessed the 5' RACE reads and gives no DNA. The specimen's table records about 200,000 distinct CDR3 sequences. Sequenced input: blood. These receptors originate from a human donor with ulcerative colitis or Crohn's disease, or a healthy co-twin of an affected twin (not recorded which). Each CDR3 is given with its conserved first and last residue.

v_call	j_call	cdr3_aa
TRBV4-3	TRBJ1-1	CASSQGTGYTEAFF
TRBV27	TRBJ1-2	CASSTTRTGNGYTF
TRBV6-1	TRBJ1-5	CASIAGGTDGPQHF
TRBV7-2	TRBJ1-5	CASTRTGYSNQPQHF
TRBV12-3/TRBV12-4	TRBJ1-5	CASSYHSLGSNQPQHF
TRBV6-2/TRBV6-3	TRBJ2-5	CASSRQLQETQYF
TRBV27	TRBJ2-7	CASSEGLGVSLGEQYF
TRBV7-2	TRBJ2-1	CASSLDFGPYNEQFF
TRBV27	TRBJ2-2	CASSLYDTHCTGELFF
TRBV27	TRBJ2-7	CASSLDRDTYEQYF
TRBV7-9	TRBJ2-3	CASSLYAGATDTQYF
TRBV6-5	TRBJ2-1	CASSYSRPGGGQFF
TRBV27	TRBJ1-5	CASSWTGDGFQPQHF
TRBV2	TRBJ2-5	CASSVHRYQETQYF
TRBV10-3	TRBJ2-2	CAISEKGQGAGELFF
TRBV7-2	TRBJ2-2	CASSLGDREPGELFF
TRBV15	TRBJ1-2	CATSRDRGNYGYTF
TRBV7-2	TRBJ2-2	CASSLYGNTGELFF
TRBV5-6	TRBJ2-7	CASSENQGTENYEQYF
TRBV20-1	TRBJ2-7	CSASRTSGRALSSHEQYF
TRBV7-3	TRBJ2-1	CASSLKLAPNYNEQFF
TRBV5-1	TRBJ2-3	CASSWPTGKSTDTQYF
TRBV3-1	TRBJ2-7	CASSHHPGGASYEQYF
TRBV18	TRBJ1-2	CASSPQGLDGYTF